This T cell receptor (beta chain) was captured by sequencing in a study of CD8 T cells in Susac syndrome. Across the whole study: Clinically active disease was present in over five of the sequenced Susac syndrome patients. Roughly eight of these patients were in remission. Study-wide results and limits: The authors found no clonal expansion in Susac syndrome CD4+ T cell repertoires.

The authors reverse transcribed about 0.5 to 1 ug RNA with random hexamers. An immunoSEQ multiplex PCR amplified TCR beta CDR3 over 54 Vbeta and 13 Jbeta. TCRdb used MiXCR to reprocess the immunoSEQ multiplex PCR reads, holding one entry per CDR3 protein. The sample carries around 170,000 distinct CDR3 sequences, 90% to 95% recorded once. Points on this clonotype: As yet, its antigen is unknown.

Material for sequencing was CD4+ T cells from PBMCs. The clonotype originates from a human donor with Susac syndrome.

CDR3 region: CSARDRAREQYF. The CDR3 DNA sequence: TGCAGTGCGAGGGACAGGGCACGCGAGCAGTACTTC. The chain recombines TRBV20-1 with TRBJ2-7, with 9 positions matching TRBD1. The CDR3 is 12 residues long. J lost 6 bases, V lost 6 bases, and 6 bases had no gene match. CDR1 is DFQATT and CDR2 is SNEGSKA in the germline V gene (reference sequence).